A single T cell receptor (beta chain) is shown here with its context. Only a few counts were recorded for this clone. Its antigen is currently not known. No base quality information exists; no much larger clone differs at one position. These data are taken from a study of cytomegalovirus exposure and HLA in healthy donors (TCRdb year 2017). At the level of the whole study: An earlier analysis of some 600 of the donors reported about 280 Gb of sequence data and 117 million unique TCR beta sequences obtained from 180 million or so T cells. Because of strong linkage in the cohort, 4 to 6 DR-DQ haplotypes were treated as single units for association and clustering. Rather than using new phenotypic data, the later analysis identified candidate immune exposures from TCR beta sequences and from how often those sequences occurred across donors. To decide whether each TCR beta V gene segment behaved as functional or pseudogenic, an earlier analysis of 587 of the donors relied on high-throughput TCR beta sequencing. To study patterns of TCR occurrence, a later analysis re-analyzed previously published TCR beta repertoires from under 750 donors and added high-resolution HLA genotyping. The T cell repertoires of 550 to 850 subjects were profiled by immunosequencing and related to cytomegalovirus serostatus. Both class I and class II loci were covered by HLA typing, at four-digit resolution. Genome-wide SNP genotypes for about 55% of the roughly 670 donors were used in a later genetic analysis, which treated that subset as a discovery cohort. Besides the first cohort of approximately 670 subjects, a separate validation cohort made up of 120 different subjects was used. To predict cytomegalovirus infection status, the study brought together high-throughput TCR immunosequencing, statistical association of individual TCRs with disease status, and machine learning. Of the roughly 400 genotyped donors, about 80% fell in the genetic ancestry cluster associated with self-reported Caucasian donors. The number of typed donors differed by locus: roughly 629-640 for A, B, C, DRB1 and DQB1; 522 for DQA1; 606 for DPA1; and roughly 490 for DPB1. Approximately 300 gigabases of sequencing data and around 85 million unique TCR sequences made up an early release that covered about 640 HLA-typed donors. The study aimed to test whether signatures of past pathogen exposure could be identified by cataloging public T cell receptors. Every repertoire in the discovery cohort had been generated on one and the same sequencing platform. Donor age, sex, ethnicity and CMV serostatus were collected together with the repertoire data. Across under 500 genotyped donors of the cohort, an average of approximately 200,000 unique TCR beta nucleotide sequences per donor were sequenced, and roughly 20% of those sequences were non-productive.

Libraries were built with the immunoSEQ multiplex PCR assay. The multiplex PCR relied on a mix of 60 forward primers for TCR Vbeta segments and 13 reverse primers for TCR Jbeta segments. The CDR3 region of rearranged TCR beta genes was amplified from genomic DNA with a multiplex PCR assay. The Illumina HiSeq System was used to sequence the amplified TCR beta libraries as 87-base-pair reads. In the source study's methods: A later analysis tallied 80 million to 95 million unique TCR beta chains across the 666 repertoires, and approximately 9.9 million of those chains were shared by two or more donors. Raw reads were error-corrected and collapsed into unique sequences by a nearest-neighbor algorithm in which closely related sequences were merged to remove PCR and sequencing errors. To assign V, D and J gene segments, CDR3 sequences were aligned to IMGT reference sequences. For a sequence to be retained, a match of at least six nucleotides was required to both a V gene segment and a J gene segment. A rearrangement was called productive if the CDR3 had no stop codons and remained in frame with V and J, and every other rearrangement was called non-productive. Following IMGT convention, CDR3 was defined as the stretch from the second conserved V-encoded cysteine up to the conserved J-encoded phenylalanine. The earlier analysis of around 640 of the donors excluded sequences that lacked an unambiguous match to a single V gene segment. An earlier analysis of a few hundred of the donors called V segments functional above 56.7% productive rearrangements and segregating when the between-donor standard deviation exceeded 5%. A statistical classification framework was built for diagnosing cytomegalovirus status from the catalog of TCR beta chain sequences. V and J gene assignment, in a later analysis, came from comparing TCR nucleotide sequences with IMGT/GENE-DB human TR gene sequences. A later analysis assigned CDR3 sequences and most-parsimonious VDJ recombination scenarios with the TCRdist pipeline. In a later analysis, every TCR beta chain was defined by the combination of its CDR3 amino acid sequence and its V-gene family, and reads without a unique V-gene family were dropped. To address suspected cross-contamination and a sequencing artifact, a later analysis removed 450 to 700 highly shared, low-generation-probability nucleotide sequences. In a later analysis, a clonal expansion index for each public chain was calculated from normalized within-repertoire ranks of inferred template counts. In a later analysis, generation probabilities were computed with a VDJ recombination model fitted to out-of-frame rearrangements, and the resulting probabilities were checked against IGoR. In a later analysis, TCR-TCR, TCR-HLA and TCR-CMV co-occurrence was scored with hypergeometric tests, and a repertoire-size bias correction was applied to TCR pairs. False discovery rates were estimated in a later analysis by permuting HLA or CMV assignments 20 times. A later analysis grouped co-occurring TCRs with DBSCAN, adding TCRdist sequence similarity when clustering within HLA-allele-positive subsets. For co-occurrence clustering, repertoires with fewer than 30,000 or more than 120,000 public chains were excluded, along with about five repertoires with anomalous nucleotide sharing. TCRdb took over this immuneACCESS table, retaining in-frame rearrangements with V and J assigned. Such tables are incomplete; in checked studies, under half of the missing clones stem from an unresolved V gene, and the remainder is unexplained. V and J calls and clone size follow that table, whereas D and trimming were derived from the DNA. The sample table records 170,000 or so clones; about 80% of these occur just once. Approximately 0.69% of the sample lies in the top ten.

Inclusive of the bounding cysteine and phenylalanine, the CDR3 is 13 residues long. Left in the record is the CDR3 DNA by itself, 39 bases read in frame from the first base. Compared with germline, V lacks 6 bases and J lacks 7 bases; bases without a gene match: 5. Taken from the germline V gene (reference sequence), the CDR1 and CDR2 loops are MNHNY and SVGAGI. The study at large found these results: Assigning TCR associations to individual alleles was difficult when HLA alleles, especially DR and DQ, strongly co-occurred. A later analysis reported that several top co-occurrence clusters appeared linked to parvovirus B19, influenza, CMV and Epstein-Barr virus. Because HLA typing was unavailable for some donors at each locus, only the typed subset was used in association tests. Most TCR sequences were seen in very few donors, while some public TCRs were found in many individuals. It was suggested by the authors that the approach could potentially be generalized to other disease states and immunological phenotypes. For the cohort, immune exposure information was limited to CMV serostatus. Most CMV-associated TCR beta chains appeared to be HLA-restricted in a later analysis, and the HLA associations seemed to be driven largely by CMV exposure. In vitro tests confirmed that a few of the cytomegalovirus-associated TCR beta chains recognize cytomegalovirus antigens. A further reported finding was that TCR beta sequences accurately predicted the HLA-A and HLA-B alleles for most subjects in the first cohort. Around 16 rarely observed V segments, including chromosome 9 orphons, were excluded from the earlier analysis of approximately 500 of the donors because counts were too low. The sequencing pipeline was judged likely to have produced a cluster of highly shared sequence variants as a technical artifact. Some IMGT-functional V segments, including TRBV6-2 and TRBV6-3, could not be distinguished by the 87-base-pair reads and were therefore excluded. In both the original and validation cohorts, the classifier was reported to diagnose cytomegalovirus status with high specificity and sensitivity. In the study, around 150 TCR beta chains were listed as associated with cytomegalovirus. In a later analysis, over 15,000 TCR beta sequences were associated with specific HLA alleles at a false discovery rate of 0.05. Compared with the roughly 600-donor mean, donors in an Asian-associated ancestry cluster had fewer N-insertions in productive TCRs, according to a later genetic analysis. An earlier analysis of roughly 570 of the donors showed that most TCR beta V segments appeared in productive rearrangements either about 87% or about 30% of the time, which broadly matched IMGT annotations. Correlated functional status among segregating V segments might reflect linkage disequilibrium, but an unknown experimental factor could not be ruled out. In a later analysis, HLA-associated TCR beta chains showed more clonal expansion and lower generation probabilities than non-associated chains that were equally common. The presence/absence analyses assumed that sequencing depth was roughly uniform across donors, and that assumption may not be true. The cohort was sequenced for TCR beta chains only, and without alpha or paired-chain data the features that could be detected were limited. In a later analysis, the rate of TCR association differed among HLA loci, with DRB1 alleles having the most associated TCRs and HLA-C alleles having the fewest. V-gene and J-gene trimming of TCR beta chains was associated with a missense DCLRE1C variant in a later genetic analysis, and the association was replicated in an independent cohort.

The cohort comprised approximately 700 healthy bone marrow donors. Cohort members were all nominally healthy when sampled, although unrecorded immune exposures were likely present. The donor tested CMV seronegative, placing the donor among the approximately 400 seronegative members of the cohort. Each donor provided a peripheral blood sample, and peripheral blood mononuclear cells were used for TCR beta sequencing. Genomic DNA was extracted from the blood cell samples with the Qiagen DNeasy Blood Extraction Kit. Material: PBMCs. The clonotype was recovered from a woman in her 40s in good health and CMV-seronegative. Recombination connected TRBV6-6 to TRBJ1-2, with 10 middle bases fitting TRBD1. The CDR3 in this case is CASRTGTGAGYTF. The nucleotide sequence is TGTGCCAGCAGAACCGGGACAGGGGCTGGCTACACCTTC.